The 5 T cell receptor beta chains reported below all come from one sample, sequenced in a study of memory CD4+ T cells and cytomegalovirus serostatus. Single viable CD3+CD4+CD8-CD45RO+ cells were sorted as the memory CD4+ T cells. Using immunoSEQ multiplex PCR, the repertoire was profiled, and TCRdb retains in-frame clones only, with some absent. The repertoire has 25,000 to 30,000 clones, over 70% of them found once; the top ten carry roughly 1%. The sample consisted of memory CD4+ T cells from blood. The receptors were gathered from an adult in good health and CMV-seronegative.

DNA for the CDR3: TGTGCCAGCTCTAGGGGGACAGGGGCCCCGAATTCACCCCTCCACTTT. Amino acid sequence: CASSRGTGAPNSPLHF. The chain uses TRBV13 and TRBJ1-6; the match to TRBD1 covers 10 bases. The CDR3 has 16 residues. Germline CDR1 and CDR2: PRHDT and FYEKMQ (reference sequence). V was clipped by 8 bases and J by 7 bases; unmatched bases: 11.

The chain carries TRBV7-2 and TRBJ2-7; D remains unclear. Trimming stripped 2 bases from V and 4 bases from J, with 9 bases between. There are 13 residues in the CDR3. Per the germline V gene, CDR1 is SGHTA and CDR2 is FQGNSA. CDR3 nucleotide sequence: TGTGCCAGCAGCTTACCCCCTTATTACGAGCAGTACTTC. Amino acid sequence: CASSLPPYYEQYF.

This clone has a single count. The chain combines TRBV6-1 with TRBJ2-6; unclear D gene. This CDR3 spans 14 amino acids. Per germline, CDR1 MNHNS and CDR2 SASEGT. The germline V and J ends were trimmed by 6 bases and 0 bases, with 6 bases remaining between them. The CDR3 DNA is TGTGCCAGCAGCCAGAACTCTGGGGCCAACGTCCTGACTTTC. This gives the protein CASSQNSGANVLTF.

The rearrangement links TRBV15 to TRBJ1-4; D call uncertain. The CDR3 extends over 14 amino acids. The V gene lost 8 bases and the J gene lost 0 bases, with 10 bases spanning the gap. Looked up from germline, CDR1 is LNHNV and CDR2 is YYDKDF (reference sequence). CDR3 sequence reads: CATRPGTTNEKLFF. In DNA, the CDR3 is TGTGCCACCCGGCCGGGGACAACTAATGAAAAACTGTTTTTT.

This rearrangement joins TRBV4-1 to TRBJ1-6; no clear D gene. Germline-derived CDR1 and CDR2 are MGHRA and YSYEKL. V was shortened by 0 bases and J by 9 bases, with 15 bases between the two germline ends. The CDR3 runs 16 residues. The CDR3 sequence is CASSQDLGTVASPLHF. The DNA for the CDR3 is TGCGCCAGCAGCCAAGATCTTGGCACAGTAGCTTCACCCCTCCACTTT.